Listed below are T cell receptor beta chains from one sample, sequenced in a study of cytomegalovirus exposure and HLA in healthy donors. TCRdb keeps only in-frame clones here, not all; method: immunoSEQ multiplex PCR. The sample consists of 200,000 or so clones, around 79% of them appearing once. The sequenced sample was PBMCs. Source of these receptors: a man between 18 and 35 years old in good health and CMV-seronegative. Both conserved end residues are part of each CDR3. Fields, in order: D gene, J gene, V gene, clone size, CDR3 protein, CDR3 DNA. A D gene is named only where the DNA matches it firmly. Clone size is stated in some rows and not others, as once, few, many or a class when expanded.

TRBD2	TRBJ2-1	TRBV9	.	CASQEGGRGLNEQFF	TGTGCCAGCCAAGAAGGCGGGAGAGGGCTCAATGAGCAGTTCTTC
TRBD1	TRBJ1-2	TRBV9	.	CASSATGVPYGYTF	TGTGCCAGCAGCGCGACAGGGGTACCATATGGCTACACCTTC
.	TRBJ1-2	TRBV28	once	CASSLLSTSSYGYTF	TGTGCCAGCAGTTTATTATCAACTTCTAGCTATGGCTACACCTTC
TRBD1	TRBJ1-1	TRBV9	.	CASSVQGAGTEAFF	TGTGCCAGCAGCGTACAGGGGGCAGGCACTGAAGCTTTCTTT
TRBD1	TRBJ2-5	TRBV28	.	CASEGASRETQYF	TGTGCCAGCGAGGGGGCCTCTAGGGAGACCCAGTACTTC
TRBD1	TRBJ1-1	TRBV19	.	CASSIGRQGARNTEAFF	TGTGCCAGTAGTATCGGGAGACAGGGGGCGCGGAACACTGAAGCTTTCTTT
.	TRBJ1-5	TRBV18	.	CASSPAGVGPQHF	TGTGCCAGCTCACCCGCCGGAGTTGGGCCCCAGCATTTT
TRBD1	TRBJ2-7	TRBV11-3	.	CASSFGTGKDEQYF	TGTGCCAGCAGCTTCGGGACAGGGAAAGACGAGCAGTACTTC
.	TRBJ2-2	TRBV19	.	CASARSNTGELFF	TGTGCCAGTGCGAGGTCGAACACCGGGGAGCTGTTTTTT
TRBD2	TRBJ2-7	TRBV5-1	.	CASSAGGAGGGQYF	TGCGCCAGCAGCGCGGGGGGGGCCGGCGGGGGGCAGTACTTC
.	TRBJ2-5	TRBV5-4	.	CASSAEETQYF	TGTGCCAGCAGCGCGGAAGAGACCCAGTACTTC
TRBD1	TRBJ1-1	TRBV30	once	CAWSGAGGRVNTEAFF	TGTGCCTGGAGTGGGGCAGGGGGAAGGGTGAACACTGAAGCTTTCTTT
TRBD2	TRBJ2-1	TRBV5-1	.	CASSTLTSGRDNEQFF	TGCGCCAGCAGCACCTTGACTAGCGGGAGGGACAATGAGCAGTTCTTC
.	TRBJ2-7	TRBV4-3	.	CASSQERPGDVVYGDYEQYF	TGCGCCAGCAGCCAAGAGCGCCCAGGGGATGTGGTATACGGTGACTACGAGCAGTACTTC
.	TRBJ1-3	TRBV6-1	.	CASSVGGSGNTIYF	TGTGCCAGCAGTGTAGGAGGCTCTGGAAACACCATATATTTT
TRBD1	TRBJ2-7	TRBV29-1	.	CSVEDAGGVYEQYF	TGCAGCGTTGAAGACGCAGGGGGCGTCTACGAGCAGTACTTC
.	TRBJ1-5	TRBV7-8	few	CASTSGGNQPQHF	TGTGCCAGCACCTCGGGAGGGAATCAGCCCCAGCATTTT
.	TRBJ2-3	TRBV2	.	CASSDRSDFVEPTDTQYF	TGTGCCAGCAGCGACAGGTCCGATTTTGTAGAGCCAACAGATACGCAGTATTTT
.	TRBJ2-2	TRBV27	.	CASRQGTGELFF	TGTGCCAGCAGGCAGGGAACCGGGGAGCTGTTTTTT
.	TRBJ1-6	TRBV10-3	.	CAISPADSPLHF	TGTGCCATCTCCCCGGCGGATTCACCCCTCCACTTT
.	TRBJ1-1	TRBV30	.	CAWSTAGRNTEAFF	TGTGCCTGGAGTACGGCGGGCCGGAACACTGAAGCTTTCTTT
.	TRBJ2-1	TRBV29-1	once	CSVDIPGGYYNEQFF	TGCAGCGTTGATATCCCAGGGGGGTACTACAATGAGCAGTTCTTC
TRBD1	TRBJ1-6	TRBV30	.	CAWSVQGPSYNSPLHF	TGTGCCTGGAGTGTACAGGGGCCCTCCTATAATTCACCCCTCCACTTT
.	TRBJ1-1	TRBV11-2	.	CASSFGTPEAFF	TGTGCCAGCAGCTTCGGGACACCTGAAGCTTTCTTT
TRBD2	TRBJ2-5	TRBV28	.	CASIAGGQQETQYF	TGTGCCAGCATAGCGGGAGGGCAACAGGAGACCCAGTACTTC
TRBD1	TRBJ1-1	TRBV19	.	CASSIDSPGQGSNTEAFF	TGTGCCAGTAGTATAGATTCACCGGGACAGGGGTCTAACACTGAAGCTTTCTTT
.	TRBJ1-3	TRBV28	.	CASSLGQFSGNTIYF	TGTGCCAGCAGCCTTGGACAGTTCTCTGGAAACACCATATATTTT
.	TRBJ1-4	TRBV5-4	.	CASSLQQGPEKLFF	TGTGCCAGCAGCTTGCAACAGGGACCTGAAAAACTGTTTTTT
.	TRBJ1-2	TRBV4-2	.	CASSQATGGNYGYTF	TGTGCCAGCAGCCAAGCGACAGGCGGAAACTATGGCTACACCTTC
.	TRBJ1-5	TRBV4-3	.	CASSQEFGNQPQHF	TGCGCCAGCAGCCAAGAGTTCGGTAATCAGCCCCAGCATTTT
.	TRBJ1-3	TRBV5-1	.	CASSLVADSGNTIYF	TGCGCCAGCAGCTTGGTGGCCGACTCTGGAAACACCATATATTTT
TRBD1	TRBJ2-3	TRBV11-1	.	CASTHRGLGDTQYF	TGTGCCAGCACCCACAGGGGGTTAGGAGATACGCAGTATTTT
.	TRBJ2-3	TRBV29-1	.	CSVEQGSGTDTQYF	TGCAGCGTTGAGCAGGGATCGGGCACAGATACGCAGTATTTT
TRBD2	TRBJ2-3	TRBV25-1	.	CASSRLAGSTDTQYF	TGTGCCAGCAGTAGGCTAGCGGGAAGCACAGATACGCAGTATTTT
.	TRBJ2-7	TRBV9	.	CASSPQSEAPYEQYF	TGTGCCAGCAGCCCACAGTCCGAAGCTCCCTACGAGCAGTACTTC
.	TRBJ2-5	TRBV5-1	.	CASSLDRETQYF	TGCGCCAGCAGCTTGGATAGAGAGACCCAGTACTTC
.	TRBJ2-5	TRBV4-3	once	CASSQVIADQETQYF	TGCGCCAGCAGCCAAGTTATAGCGGATCAAGAGACCCAGTACTTC
.	TRBJ2-7	TRBV5-1	.	CASSLEGVLSYEQYF	TGCGCCAGCAGCTTGGAGGGGGTACTCTCCTACGAGCAGTACTTC
.	TRBJ2-7	TRBV2	.	CASSEAPGTYEQYF	TGTGCCAGCAGTGAAGCCCCAGGGACCTACGAGCAGTACTTC
TRBD2	TRBJ2-1	TRBV15	.	CATSRGVAGGGNLSSYNEQFF	TGTGCCACCAGCAGAGGAGTAGCGGGAGGGGGCAACCTGAGCTCCTACAATGAGCAGTTCTTC
.	TRBJ1-4	TRBV6-5	.	CASSSRTNEKLFF	TGTGCCAGCAGTTCACGGACTAATGAAAAACTGTTTTTT
TRBD1	TRBJ1-2	TRBV4-3	.	CASSQETGQTGQGLTF	TGCGCCAGCAGCCAAGAAACGGGACAGACGGGACAAGGTTTGACCTTC
.	TRBJ2-7	TRBV2	.	CASKREYEQYF	TGTGCCAGCAAGAGGGAATACGAGCAGTACTTC
.	TRBJ2-2	TRBV5-1	.	CASSSGENTGELFF	TGCGCCAGCAGCTCAGGGGAAAACACCGGGGAGCTGTTTTTT
.	TRBJ2-3	TRBV7-3	.	CASSLHLGTGTDTQYF	TGTGCCAGCAGCCTCCACTTGGGCACGGGCACAGATACGCAGTATTTT
TRBD2	TRBJ2-5	TRBV7-8	.	CASSFSPWLAVETQYF	TGTGCCAGCAGCTTTTCACCGTGGCTAGCGGTGGAGACCCAGTACTTC
TRBD1	TRBJ1-1	TRBV7-9	.	CASSLPDRVTEAFF	TGTGCCAGCAGCTTACCGGACAGGGTAACTGAAGCTTTCTTT
TRBD1	TRBJ2-7	TRBV2	.	CASSPTGGGWDYEQYF	TGTGCCAGCAGTCCGACAGGGGGCGGATGGGACTACGAGCAGTACTTC
TRBD1	TRBJ2-5	TRBV11-3	.	CASSLAAGTGLQETQYF	TGTGCCAGCAGCTTGGCTGCCGGGACAGGGCTACAAGAGACCCAGTACTTC
TRBD1	TRBJ1-1	TRBV18	few	CASSPPGWTGREGTEAFF	TGTGCCAGCTCACCGCCCGGTTGGACAGGGAGAGAGGGAACTGAAGCTTTCTTT
.	TRBJ1-1	TRBV7-3	.	CASSFGGATEAFF	TGTGCCAGCAGCTTTGGGGGGGCCACTGAAGCTTTCTTT
.	TRBJ1-1	TRBV5-1	.	CASSLAGRETEAFF	TGCGCCAGCAGCTTGGCCGGCAGGGAAACTGAAGCTTTCTTT
.	TRBJ1-4	TRBV11-2	.	CASSLSSTNEKLFF	TGTGCCAGCAGCTTATCTTCAACTAATGAAAAACTGTTTTTT
.	TRBJ1-1	TRBV7-8	.	CASSLDKQGQNTEAFF	TGTGCCAGCAGCTTGGATAAACAGGGTCAGAACACTGAAGCTTTCTTT
.	TRBJ1-5	TRBV18	few	CASSPSMGAFDQPQHF	TGTGCCAGCTCACCATCGATGGGGGCCTTCGATCAGCCCCAGCATTTT
TRBD2	TRBJ2-5	TRBV5-1	.	CASSPIAGEETQYF	TGCGCCAGCAGCCCTATAGCGGGAGAAGAGACCCAGTACTTC
TRBD1	TRBJ2-1	TRBV13	.	CASSPTGYNEQFF	TGTGCCAGCAGCCCGACAGGGTACAATGAGCAGTTCTTC
.	TRBJ2-7	TRBV27	.	CASSPQGTTYEQYF	TGTGCCAGCAGCCCTCAGGGGACTACATACGAGCAGTACTTC